This paragraph reports one TCR beta chain. The target antigen is unknown. This sample was taken from a study of cytomegalovirus exposure and HLA in healthy donors. Study-wide results and caveats: According to the study, 150 to 200 TCR beta chains were cytomegalovirus-associated.

With 60 Vbeta and 13 Jbeta primers, the PCR was carried out. Libraries were prepared by immunoSEQ multiplex PCR; TCRdb keeps only in-frame clonotypes and omits some of them. Of just over 200,000 clones in the sample, about 70% were seen once. Trimming stripped 4 bases from V and 5 bases from J, with 21 bases between. From germline, CDR1 is MNHEY and CDR2 SMNVEV (reference sequence). CDR3 length: 17 residues. The sequence was collected from a man aged 35-49 years in good health and CMV-seropositive. Sample: PBMCs. V gene TRBV27 combines with J gene TRBJ1-3, with D possibly TRBD1 on 6 matching bases. DNA for the CDR3: TGTGCCAGCAGTTCACTGCCGGCAGGGGCCAGGAGAAACACCATATATTTT. Its protein is CASSSLPAGARRNTIYF.